This TCR beta chain was recorded in a study of T cell changes during pregnancy in multiple sclerosis. Generated by immunoSEQ multiplex PCR, the TCRdb table keeps only in-frame clones and is missing some. The sample records some 80,000 clones, nearly 95% being singletons. This clone was seen only once. The V gene's germline CDR1 is KGHSH and CDR2 LQKENI. The CDR3 is 15 amino acids. V shed 3 bases and J shed 5 bases, with 16 bases lying between them. V usage is TRBV18 and J usage is TRBJ1-2; no clear D gene. The sample consisted of peripheral blood, taken in the second trimester of pregnancy. This TCR came from a female donor with multiple sclerosis, enrolled in a pregnancy study. CDR3 DNA sequence: TGTGCCAGCTCACCGAATGCAGGTTCCCGATATGGCTACACCTTC. Its translation: CASSPNAGSRYGYTF.